The clone carrying this T cell receptor (beta chain) has a single count. From germline, CDR1 is KGHSH and CDR2 LQKENI. Trimming took 7 bases from V and 2 from J; bases not matched to a gene: 4. This CDR3 has 14 amino acids. Repertoires were generated with immunoSEQ multiplex PCR, while TCRdb's copy carries only in-frame clones and drops some. The sample has about 140,000 clones; about 80% are singletons. This sample is drawn from a study of blood T cell repertoires in COVID-19. Study details: Nucleic acid was either cDNA or gDNA, and it came from T cells, B-cell-depleted T cells, or PBMCs.

The chain carries TRBV18 and TRBJ2-1; 8 bases match TRBD1. The clonotype originates from a woman aged 55-69 years with acute or convalescent COVID-19. Sequenced: peripheral blood. Here the CDR3 reads CASLDRATYNEQFF. The CDR3 DNA follows: TGTGCCAGCTTGGACAGGGCCACCTACAATGAGCAGTTCTTC.